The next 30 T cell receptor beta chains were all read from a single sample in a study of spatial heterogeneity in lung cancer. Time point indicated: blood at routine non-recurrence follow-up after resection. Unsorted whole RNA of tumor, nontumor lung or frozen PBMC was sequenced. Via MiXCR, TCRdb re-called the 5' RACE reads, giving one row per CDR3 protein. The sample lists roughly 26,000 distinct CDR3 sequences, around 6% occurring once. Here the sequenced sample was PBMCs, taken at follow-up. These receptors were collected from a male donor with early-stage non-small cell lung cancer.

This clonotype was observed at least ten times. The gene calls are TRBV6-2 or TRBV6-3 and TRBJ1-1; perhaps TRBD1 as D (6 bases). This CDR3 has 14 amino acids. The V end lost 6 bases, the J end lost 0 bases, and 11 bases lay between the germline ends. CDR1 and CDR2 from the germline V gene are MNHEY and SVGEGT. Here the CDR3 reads CASSSGQLNTEAFF. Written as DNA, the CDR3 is TGTGCCAGCAGCTCCGGACAGCTGAACACTGAAGCTTTCTTT.

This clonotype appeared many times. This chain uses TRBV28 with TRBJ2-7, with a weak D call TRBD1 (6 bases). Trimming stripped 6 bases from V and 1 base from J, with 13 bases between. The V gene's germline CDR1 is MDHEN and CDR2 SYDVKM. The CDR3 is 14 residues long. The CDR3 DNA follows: TGTGCCAGCAGCGCTGGGGACATTTCCTACGAGCAGTACTTC. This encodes CASSAGDISYEQYF.

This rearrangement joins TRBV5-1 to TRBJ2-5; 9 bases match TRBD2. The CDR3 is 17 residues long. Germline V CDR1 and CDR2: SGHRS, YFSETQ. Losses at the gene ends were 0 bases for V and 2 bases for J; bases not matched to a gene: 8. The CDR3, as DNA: TGCGCCAGCAGCTTGGCCTCTCAGACTAGCGGACAAGAGACCCAGTACTTC. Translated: CASSLASQTSGQETQYF.

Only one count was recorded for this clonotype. In DNA, the CDR3 is TGCAGTGCCGTAGCGACGAAACTCCAAGAGACCCAGTACTTC. It yields the protein CSAVATKLQETQYF. The gene calls are TRBV20-1 and TRBJ2-5, with D tentatively TRBD2 (5 bases). V was cut by 6 bases and J by 1 base, with 15 bases left in between. CDR1 is DFQATT and CDR2 is SNEGSKA in the germline V gene (reference sequence). The CDR3 runs 14 residues.

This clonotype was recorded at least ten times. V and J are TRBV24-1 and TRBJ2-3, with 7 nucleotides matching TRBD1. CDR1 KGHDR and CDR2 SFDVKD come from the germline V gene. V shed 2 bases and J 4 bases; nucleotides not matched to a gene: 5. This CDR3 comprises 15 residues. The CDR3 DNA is TGTGCCACCAGTGATTCCGGGACAGTGTCAGATACGCAGTATTTT. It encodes CATSDSGTVSDTQYF.

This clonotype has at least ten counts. CDR3 residues: CASSPRGAPQETQYF. CDR3 nucleotide sequence: TGTGCCAGCAGCCCCCGGGGGGCCCCCCAAGAGACCCAGTACTTC. This chain connects TRBV7-9 to TRBJ2-5, with a tentative D call TRBD2 (7 bases). This CDR3 has 15 amino acids. The V gene's germline CDR1 is SEHNR and CDR2 FQNEAQ (reference sequence). V lost 5 bases and J lost 1, with 14 bases in between.

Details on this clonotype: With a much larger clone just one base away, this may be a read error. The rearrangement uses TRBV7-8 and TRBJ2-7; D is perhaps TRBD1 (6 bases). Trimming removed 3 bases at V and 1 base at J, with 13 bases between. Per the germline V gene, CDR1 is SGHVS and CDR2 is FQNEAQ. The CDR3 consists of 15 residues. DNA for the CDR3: TGTGCCAGCAGCTTTTGGGCAGGGGATTCCTACGAGCAGTACTTC. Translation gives CASSFWAGDSYEQYF.

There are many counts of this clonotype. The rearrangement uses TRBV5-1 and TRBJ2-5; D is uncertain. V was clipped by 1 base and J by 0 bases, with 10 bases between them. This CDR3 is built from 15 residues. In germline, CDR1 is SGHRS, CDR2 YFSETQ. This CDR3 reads CASSLLSPDQETQYF. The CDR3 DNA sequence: TGCGCCAGCAGCTTGCTGTCTCCAGACCAAGAGACCCAGTACTTC.

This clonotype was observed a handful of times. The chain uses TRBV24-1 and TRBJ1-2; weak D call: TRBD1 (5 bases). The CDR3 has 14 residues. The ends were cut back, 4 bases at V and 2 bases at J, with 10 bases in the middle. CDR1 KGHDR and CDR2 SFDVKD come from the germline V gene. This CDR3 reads CATSDLDKNYGYTF. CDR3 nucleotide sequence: TGTGCCACCAGTGACCTGGACAAGAACTATGGCTACACCTTC.

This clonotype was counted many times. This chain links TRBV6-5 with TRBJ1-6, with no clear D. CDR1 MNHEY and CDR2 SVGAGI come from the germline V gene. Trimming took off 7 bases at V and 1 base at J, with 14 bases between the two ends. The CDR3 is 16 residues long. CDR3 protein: CASTQRGRSYNSPLHF. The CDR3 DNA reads TGTGCCAGCACCCAGCGAGGAAGGTCCTATAATTCACCCCTCCACTTT.

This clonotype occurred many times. Written as DNA, the CDR3 is TGTGCCAGCAGCCTGGAGGGACTAGCTCACCTGGGGAATGAGCAGTTCTTC. As protein: CASSLEGLAHLGNEQFF. This chain uses TRBV3-1 with TRBJ2-1; 9 bases fit TRBD2. The CDR3 loop spans 17 amino acids. CDR1 and CDR2 from the germline V gene are LGHDT and YNNKEL (reference sequence). The V and J ends lost 4 bases and 7 bases, in that order; junction bases with no gene match: 14.

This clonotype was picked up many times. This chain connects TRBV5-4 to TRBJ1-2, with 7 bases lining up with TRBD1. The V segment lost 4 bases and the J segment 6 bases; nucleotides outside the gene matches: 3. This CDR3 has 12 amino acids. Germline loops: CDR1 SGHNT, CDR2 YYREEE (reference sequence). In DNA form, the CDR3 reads TGTGCCAGCAGCAGAGGACAGGATGGCTACACCTTC. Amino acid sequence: CASSRGQDGYTF.

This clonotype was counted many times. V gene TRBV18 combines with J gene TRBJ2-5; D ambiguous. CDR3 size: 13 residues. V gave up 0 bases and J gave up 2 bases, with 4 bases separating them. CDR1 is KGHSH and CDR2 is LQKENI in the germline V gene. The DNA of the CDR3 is TGTGCCAGCTCACCACCGGGACAAGAGACCCAGTACTTC. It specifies CASSPPGQETQYF.

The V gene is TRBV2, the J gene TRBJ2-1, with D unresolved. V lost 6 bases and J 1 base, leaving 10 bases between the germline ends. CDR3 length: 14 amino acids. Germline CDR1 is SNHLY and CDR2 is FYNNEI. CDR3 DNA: TGTGCCAGCAGCGACGACACGTCCTACAATGAGCAGTTCTTC. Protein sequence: CASSDDTSYNEQFF.

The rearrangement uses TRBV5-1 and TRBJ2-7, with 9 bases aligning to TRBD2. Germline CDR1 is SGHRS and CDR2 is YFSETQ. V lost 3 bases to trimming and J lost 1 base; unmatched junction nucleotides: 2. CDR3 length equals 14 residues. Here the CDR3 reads CASSSSGVSYEQYF. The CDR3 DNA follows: TGCGCCAGCAGCTCTAGCGGGGTTTCCTACGAGCAGTACTTC.

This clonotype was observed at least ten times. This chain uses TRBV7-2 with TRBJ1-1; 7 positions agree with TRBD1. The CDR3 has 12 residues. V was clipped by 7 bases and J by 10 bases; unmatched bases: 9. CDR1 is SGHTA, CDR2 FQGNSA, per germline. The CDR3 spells CASTPDRLGAFF. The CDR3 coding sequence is TGTGCCAGCACCCCGGACAGGTTGGGAGCTTTCTTT. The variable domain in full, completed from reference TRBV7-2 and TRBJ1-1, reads GAGVSQSPSNKVTEKGKDVELRCDPISGHTALYWYRQSLGQGLEFLIYFQGNSAPDKSGLPSDRFSAERTGGSVSTLTIQRTQQEDSAVYLCASTPDRLGAFFGQGTRLTVV.

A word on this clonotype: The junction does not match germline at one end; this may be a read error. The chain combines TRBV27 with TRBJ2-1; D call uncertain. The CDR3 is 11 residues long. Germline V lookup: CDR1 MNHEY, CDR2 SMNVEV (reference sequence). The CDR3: CASSLYIEQFF. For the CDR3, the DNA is TGTGCCAGCAGTCTGTACATTGAGCAGTTCTTC.

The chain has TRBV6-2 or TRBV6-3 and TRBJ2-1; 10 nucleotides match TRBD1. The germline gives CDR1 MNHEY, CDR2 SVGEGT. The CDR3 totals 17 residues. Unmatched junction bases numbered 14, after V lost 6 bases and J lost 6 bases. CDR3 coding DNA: TGTGCCAGCAGGGGGACAGGGGTCGGTTTAGGCCGCAATGAGCAGTTCTTC. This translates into CASRGTGVGLGRNEQFF.

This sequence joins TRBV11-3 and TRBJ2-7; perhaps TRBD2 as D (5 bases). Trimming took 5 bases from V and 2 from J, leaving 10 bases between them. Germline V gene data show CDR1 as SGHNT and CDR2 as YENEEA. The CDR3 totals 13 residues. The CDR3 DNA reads TGTGCCAGCAGCCCCCGGGGAACCTACGAGCAGTACTTC. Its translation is CASSPRGTYEQYF. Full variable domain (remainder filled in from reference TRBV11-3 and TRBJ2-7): EAGVVQSPRYKIIEKKQPVAFWCNPISGHNTLYWYLQNLGQGPELLIRYENEEAVDDSQLPKDRFSAERLKGVDSTLKIQPAELGDSAVYLCASSPRGTYEQYFGPGTRLTVT.

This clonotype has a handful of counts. CDR3: CASSHDGTYEQYV. The CDR3 DNA sequence: TGTGCCAGCAGCCACGACGGAACCTACGAGCAGTACGTC. The chain joins TRBV11-2 to TRBJ2-7; D not resolved. The germline CDR1 and CDR2 sequences are SGHAT and FQNNGV. The CDR3 contains 13 residues. V shed 5 bases and J shed 2 bases, with 10 bases lying between them.

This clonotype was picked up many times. CDR3 sequence reads: CASTRNNQPQHF. Written as DNA, the CDR3 is TGTGCCAGCACTAGAAACAATCAGCCCCAGCATTTT. The chain is built from TRBV12-3 or TRBV12-4 and TRBJ1-5; D not certain. The length of the CDR3 is 12 residues. With 7 bases removed from V and 3 bases from J, the gap between germline ends came to 7 bases.

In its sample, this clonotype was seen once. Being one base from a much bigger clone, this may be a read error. This CDR3 reads CAGSRGDRPSNQPQHF. In DNA form, the CDR3 reads TGTGCCGGTAGTAGGGGCGACAGACCTAGCAATCAGCCCCAGCATTTT. This rearrangement joins TRBV19 to TRBJ1-5; a possible D gene is TRBD1 (5 bases). The CDR3 spans 16 residues. Germline CDR1 and CDR2: LNHDA and SQIVND (reference sequence).

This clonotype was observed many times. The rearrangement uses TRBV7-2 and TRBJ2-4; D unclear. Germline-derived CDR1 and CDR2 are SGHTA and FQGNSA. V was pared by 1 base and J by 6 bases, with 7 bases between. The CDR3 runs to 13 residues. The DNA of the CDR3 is TGTGCCAGCAGCTTAGTGGAAAGAAACATTCAGTACTTC. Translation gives CASSLVERNIQYF.

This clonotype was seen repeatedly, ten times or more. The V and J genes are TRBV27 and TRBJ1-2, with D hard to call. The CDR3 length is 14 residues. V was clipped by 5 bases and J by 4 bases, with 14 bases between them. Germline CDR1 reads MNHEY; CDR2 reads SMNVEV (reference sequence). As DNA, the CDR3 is TGTGCCAGCAGTCCCACCGCCTGGGTCTATGGCTACACCTTC. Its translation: CASSPTAWVYGYTF.

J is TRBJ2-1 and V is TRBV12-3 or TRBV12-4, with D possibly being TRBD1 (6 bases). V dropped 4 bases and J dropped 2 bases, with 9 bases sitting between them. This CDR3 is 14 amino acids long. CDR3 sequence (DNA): TGTGCCAGCAGTTCCACAGGGACCTACAATGAGCAGTTCTTC. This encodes CASSSTGTYNEQFF.

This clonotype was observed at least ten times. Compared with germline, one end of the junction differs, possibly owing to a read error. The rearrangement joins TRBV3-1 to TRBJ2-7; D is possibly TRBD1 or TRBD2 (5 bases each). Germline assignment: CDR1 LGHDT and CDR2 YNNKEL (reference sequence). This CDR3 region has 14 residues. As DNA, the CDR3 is TGTGCCAGCAGCGAAGAGATCAGGGACGACGAGCAGTACTTC. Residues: CASSEEIRDDEQYF.

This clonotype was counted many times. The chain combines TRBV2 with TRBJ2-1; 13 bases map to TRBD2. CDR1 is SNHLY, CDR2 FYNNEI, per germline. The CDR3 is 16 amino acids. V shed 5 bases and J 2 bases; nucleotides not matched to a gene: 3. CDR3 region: CASSPTSGGAYNEQFF. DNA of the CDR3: TGTGCCAGCAGTCCCACTAGCGGGGGGGCCTACAATGAGCAGTTCTTC.

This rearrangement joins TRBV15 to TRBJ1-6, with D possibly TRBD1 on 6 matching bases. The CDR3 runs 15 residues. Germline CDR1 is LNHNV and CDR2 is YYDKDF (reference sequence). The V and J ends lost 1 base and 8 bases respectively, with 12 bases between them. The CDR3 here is CATSRAGQGYSPLHF. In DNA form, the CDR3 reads TGTGCCACCAGCAGAGCAGGGCAGGGGTATTCACCCCTCCACTTT.

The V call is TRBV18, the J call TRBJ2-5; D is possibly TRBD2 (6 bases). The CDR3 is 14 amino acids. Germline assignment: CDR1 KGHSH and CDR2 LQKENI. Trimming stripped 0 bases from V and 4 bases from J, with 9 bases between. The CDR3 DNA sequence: TGTGCCAGCTCACCACCTAGCGGTCCAGAGACCCAGTACTTC. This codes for CASSPPSGPETQYF.

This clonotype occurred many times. The CDR3 sequence is CANRRAQGLDTQYF. The CDR3 DNA sequence: TGTGCCAACCGGAGGGCCCAAGGTCTAGATACGCAGTATTTT. V and J are TRBV7-9 and TRBJ2-3; D is perhaps TRBD2 (6 bases). The CDR3 covers 14 residues. Trimming removed 10 bases from V and 5 bases from J, with 19 bases in between. The germline CDR1 and CDR2 sequences are SEHNR and FQNEAQ (reference sequence).